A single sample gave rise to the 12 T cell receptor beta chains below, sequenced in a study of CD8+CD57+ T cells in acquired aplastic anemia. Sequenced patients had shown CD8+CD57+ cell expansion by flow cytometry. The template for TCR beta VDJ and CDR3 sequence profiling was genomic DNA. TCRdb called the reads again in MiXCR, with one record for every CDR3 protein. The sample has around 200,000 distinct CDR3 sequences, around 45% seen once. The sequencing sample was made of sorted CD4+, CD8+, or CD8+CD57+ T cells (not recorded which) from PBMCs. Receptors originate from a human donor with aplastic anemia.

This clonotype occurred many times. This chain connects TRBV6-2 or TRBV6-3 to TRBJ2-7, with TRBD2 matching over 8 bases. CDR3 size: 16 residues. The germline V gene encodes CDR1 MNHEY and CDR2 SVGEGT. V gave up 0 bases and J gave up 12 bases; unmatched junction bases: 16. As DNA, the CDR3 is TGTGCCAGCAGTTACTCCCGAAGTCGACTAGCGCCACAACCGTACTTC. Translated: CASSYSRSRLAPQPYF.

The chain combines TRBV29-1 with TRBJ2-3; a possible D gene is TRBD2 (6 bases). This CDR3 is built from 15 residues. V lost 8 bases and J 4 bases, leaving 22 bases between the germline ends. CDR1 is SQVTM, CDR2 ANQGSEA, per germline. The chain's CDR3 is CSSRDRRGGADTQYF. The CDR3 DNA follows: TGCAGCTCACGGGACCGCCGGGGAGGTGCAGATACGCAGTATTTT.

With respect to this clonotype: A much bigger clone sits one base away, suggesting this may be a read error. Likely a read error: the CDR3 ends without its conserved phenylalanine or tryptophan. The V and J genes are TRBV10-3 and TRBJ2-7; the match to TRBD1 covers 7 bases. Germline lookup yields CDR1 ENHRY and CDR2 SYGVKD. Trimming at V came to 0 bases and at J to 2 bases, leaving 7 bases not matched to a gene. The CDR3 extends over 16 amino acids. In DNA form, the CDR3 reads TGTGCCATCAGTGAGTCCCCGACAGGGCTAGCCTACGAGCAGTACCTC. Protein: CAISESPTGLAYEQYL.

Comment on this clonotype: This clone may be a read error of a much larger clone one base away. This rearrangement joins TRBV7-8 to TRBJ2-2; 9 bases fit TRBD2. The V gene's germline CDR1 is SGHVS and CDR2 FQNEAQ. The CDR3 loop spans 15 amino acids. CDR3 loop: CASERTSDHTGELSF. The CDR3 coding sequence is TGTGCCAGTGAGCGGACTAGCGACCACACCGGGGAGCTGTCTTTT.

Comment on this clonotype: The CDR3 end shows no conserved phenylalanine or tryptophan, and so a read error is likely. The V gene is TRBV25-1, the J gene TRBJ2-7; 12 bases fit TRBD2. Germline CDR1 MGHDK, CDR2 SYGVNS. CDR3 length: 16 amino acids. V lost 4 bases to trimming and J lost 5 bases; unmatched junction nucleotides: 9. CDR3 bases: TGTGCCAGCAGTGGAGCTAGCGGGAGGGCCACCCACGAGCAGTACTCC. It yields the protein CASSGASGRATHEQYS.

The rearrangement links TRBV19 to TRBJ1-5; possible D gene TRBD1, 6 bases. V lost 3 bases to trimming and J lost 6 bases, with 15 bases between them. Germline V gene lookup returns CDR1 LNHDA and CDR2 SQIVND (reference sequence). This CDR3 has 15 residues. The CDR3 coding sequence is TGTGCCAGTAGTATCAGGTCACGGGGGGCTCAGCCCCAGCATTTT. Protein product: CASSIRSRGAQPQHF. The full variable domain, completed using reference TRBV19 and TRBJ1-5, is DGGITQSPKYLFRKEGQNVTLSCEQNLNHDAMYWYRQDPGQGLRLIYYSQIVNDFQKGDIAEGYSVSREKKESFPLTVTSAQKNPTAFYLCASSIRSRGAQPQHFGDGTRLSIL.

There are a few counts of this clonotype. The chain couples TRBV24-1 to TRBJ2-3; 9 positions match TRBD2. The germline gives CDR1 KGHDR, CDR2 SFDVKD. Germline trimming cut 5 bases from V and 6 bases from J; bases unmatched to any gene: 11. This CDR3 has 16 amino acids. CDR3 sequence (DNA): TGTGCCACCAGTGTCATGACTAGCGGAGGGGCGGATACGCAGTATTTT. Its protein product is CATSVMTSGGADTQYF.

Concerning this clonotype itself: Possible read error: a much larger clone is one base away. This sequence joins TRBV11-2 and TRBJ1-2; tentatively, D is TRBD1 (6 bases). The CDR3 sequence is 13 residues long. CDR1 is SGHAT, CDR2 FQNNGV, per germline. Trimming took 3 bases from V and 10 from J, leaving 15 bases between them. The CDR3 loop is CASSLYRAIVYTF. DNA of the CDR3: TGTGCCAGCAGCTTGTACAGGGCAATTGTCTACACCTTC.

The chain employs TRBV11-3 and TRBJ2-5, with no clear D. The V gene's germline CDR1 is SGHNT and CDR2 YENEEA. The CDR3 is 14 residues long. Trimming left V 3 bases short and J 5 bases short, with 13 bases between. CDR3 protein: CASSFDESRETQYF. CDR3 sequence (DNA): TGTGCCAGCAGCTTTGATGAGAGCCGGGAGACCCAGTACTTC.

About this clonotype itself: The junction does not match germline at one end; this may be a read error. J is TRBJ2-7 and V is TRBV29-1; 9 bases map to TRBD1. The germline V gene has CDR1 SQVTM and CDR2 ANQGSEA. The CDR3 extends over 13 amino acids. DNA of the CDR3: TGCAGCGTTGATATGGGACAGGGCTACGGGCAGTACTTC. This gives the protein CSVDMGQGYGQYF.

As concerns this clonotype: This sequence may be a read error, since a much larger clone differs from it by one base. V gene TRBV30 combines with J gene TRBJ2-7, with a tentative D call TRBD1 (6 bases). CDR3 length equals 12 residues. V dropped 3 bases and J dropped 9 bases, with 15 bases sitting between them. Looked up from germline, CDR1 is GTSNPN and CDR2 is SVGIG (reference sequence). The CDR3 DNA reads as TGTGCCTGGAGAACAGGGATGGGGCGGCAGTACTTC. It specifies CAWRTGMGRQYF.

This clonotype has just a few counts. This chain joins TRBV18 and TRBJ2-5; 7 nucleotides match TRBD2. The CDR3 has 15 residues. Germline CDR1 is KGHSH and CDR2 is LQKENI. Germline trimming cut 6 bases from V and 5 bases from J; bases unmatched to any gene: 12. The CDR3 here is CASSLIRGEYETQYF. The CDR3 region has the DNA TGTGCCAGCTCCCTCATACGGGGGGAGTACGAGACCCAGTACTTC.